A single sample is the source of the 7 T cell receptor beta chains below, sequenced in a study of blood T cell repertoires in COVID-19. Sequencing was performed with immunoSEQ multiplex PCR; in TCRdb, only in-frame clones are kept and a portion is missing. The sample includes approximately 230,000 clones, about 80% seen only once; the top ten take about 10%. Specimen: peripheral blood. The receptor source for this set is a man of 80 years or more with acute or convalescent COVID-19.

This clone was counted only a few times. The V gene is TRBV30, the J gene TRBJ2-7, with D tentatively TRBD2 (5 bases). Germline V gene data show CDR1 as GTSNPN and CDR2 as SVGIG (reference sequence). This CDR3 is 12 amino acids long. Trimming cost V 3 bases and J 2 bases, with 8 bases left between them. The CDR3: CAWRSGAYEQYF. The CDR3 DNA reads TGTGCCTGGAGGTCCGGGGCCTACGAGCAGTACTTC.

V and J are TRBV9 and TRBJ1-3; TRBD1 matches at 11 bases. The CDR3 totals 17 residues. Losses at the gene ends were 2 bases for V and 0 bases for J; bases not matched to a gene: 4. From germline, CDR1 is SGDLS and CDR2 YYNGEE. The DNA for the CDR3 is TGTGCCAGCAGCGTCACCGGGACAGGGGGCTCTGGAAACACCATATATTTT. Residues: CASSVTGTGGSGNTIYF.

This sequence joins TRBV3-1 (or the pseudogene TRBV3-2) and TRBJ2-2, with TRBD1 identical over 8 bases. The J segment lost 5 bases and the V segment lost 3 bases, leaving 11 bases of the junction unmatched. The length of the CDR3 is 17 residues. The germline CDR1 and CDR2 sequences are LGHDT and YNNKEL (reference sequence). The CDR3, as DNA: TGTGCCAGCAGCCATGAGGGGCAGCAGGGGGCAACCGGGGAGCTGTTTTTT. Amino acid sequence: CASSHEGQQGATGELFF.

CDR3 DNA sequence: TGTGCCAGCAGCTTAGCTCTGGGGGCGAGTCCTGGAAACACCATATATTTT. As protein: CASSLALGASPGNTIYF. The chain has TRBV7-9 and TRBJ1-3, with D possibly matching TRBD1 (6 bases). V lost 0 bases, J lost 2 bases, and 14 bases lay in between. Germline CDR1 and CDR2: SEHNR and FQNEAQ (reference sequence). The CDR3 length is 17 residues. Together with reference TRBV7-9 and TRBJ1-3, the CDR3 gives the full variable domain: DTGVSQNPRHKITKRGQNVTFRCDPISEHNRLYWYRQTLGQGPEFLTYFQNEAQLEKSRLLSDRFSAERPKGSFSTLEIQRTEQGDSAMYLCASSLALGASPGNTIYFGEGSWLTVV.

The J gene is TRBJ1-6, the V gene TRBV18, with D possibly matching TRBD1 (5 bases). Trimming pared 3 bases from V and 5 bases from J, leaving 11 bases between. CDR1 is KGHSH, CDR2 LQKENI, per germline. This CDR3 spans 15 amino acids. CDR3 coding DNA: TGTGCCAGCTCACCGGGGCAGGGTGATAATTCACCCCTCCACTTT. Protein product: CASSPGQGDNSPLHF.

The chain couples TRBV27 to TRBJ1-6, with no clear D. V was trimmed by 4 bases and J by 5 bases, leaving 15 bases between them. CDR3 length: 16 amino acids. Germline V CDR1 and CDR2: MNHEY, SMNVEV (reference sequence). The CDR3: CASSWSQSTNNSPLHF. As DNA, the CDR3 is TGTGCCAGCAGTTGGTCCCAATCCACTAATAATTCACCCCTCCACTTT.

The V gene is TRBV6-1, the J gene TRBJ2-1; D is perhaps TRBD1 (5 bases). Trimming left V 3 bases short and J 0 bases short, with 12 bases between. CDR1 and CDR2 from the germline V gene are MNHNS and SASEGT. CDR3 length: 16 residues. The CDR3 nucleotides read TGTGCCAGCAGTGACGCAGGGATACTCTCCTACAATGAGCAGTTCTTC. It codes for CASSDAGILSYNEQFF.